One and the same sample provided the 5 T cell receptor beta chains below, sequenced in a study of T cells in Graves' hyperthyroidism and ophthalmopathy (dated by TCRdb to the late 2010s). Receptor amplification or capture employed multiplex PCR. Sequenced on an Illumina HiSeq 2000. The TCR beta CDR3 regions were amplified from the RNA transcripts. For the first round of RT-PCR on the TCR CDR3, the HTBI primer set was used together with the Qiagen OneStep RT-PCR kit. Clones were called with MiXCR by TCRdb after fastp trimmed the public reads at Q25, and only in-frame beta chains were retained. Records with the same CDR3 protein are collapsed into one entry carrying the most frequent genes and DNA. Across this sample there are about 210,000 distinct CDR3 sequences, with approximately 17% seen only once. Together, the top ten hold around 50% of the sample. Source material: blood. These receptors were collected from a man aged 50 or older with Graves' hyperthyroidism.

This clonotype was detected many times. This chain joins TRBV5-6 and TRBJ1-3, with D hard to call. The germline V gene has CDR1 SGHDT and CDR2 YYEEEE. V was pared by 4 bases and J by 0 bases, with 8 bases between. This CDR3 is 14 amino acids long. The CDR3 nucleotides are TGTGCCAGCAGCGCCACACGCTCTGGAAACACCATATATTTT. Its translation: CASSATRSGNTIYF.

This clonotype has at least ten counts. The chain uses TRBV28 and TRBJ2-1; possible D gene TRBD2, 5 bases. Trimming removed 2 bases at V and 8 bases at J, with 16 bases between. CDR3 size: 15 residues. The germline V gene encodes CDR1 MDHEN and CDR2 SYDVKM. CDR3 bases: TGTGCCAGCAGTTTAGTTCCCGGGGTTGACTATGAGCAGTTCTTC. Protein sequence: CASSLVPGVDYEQFF.

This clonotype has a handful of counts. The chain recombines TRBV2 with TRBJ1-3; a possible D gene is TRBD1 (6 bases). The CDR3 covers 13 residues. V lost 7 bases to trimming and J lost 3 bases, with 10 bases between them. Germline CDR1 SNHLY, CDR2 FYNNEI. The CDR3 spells CASKQGFGNTIYF. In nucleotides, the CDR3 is TGTGCCAGCAAACAGGGTTTTGGAAACACCATATATTTT.

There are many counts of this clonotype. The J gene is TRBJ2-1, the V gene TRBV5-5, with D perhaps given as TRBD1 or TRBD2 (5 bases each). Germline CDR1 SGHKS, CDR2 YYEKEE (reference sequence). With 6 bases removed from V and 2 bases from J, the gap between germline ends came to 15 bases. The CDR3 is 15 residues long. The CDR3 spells CASIMGPTTYNEQFF. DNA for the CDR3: TGTGCCAGCATTATGGGACCTACGACCTACAATGAGCAGTTCTTC.

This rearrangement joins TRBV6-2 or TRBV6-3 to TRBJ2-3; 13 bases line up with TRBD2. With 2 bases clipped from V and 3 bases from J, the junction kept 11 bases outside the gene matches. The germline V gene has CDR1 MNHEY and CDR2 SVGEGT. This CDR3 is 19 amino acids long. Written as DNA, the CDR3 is TGTGCCAGCAGTTACACTGGGACTAGCGGGAAATCGTTGACAGATACGCAGTATTTT. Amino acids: CASSYTGTSGKSLTDTQYF.